This TCR beta chain was profiled in a study of blood T cell dynamics during melanoma immunotherapy. Assay: immunoSEQ multiplex PCR; the TCRdb copy retains only in-frame clones and omits some. The sample holds about 11,000 clones, roughly 90% seen once. Documented time point: week 3, after first cycle of checkpoint inhibitor. This CDR3 region has 16 residues. V was clipped by 4 bases and J by 4 bases, with 18 bases between them. The germline V gene encodes CDR1 SGHNT and CDR2 YYREEE (reference sequence). Specimen: blood, collected from a patient treated with checkpoint blockade. The sequence was obtained from a human donor with melanoma. V and J are TRBV5-4 and TRBJ2-1, with D maybe TRBD1 (8 bases). Written as DNA, the CDR3 is TGTGCCAGCAGCCTCCCAGGGGGCGGGGGATACAATGAGCAGTTCTTC. Residues: CASSLPGGGGYNEQFF.